These T cell receptor beta chains were read from a single sample in a study of blood T cell repertoires in COVID-19. Libraries were prepared by immunoSEQ multiplex PCR; TCRdb keeps only in-frame clonotypes and omits some of them. The sample contains a few hundred thousand clones, nearly 90% of which appear only once. The material sequenced was PBMCs or T cells enriched from blood (not recorded which). The source of these receptors is a man aged 30 to 39 who had been exposed to COVID-19. Both conserved end residues are trimmed from each CDR3. Where a row states a size, it is once, few, many or the class of an expanded clone; other rows omit it.

clone_size	v_call	j_call	cdr3_aa
.	TRBV29-1	TRBJ1-1	SVVTAMNTEAF
.	TRBV19	TRBJ1-4	ASFGQFGEKLF
.	TRBV6-1	TRBJ1-5	ASSVSAHRGSGNQPQH
.	TRBV4-1	TRBJ1-6	ASSKYRRETLH
.	TRBV7-6	TRBJ2-2	ASSSNTGELF
.	TRBV3-1/TRBV3-2	TRBJ1-6	ASSQISGNYNSPLH
.	TRBV10-2	TRBJ1-2	ASSEAGGGYT
few	TRBV4-1	TRBJ1-4	ASSQGWSRANEKLF
.	TRBV12-5	TRBJ1-1	ASALMNTEAF
.	TRBV6-6	TRBJ1-4	ASRIDSLNEKLF
.	TRBV7-2	TRBJ1-3	ASSAGRTFSGNTIY
.	TRBV4-2	TRBJ2-1	AVKSGGASNEQF
.	TRBV27	TRBJ1-2	ASSLGRGQGVYT
.	TRBV9	TRBJ2-1	ASSVGLASYNEQF
.	TRBV11-2	TRBJ2-5	ASSLSSGGSEETQY
.	TRBV3-1/TRBV3-2	TRBJ2-7	ASRGGGVEQY
once	TRBV1	TRBJ1-1	TSSQSDRLREAF
.	TRBV21-1	TRBJ2-3	ASSKEIIRAGDTQY
.	TRBV7-6	TRBJ1-5	ASSPSGSNQPQH
.	TRBV5-4	TRBJ2-5	ASSRGFGEGETQY
.	TRBV4-3	TRBJ2-2	ASSQEPGGVYRGAV
.	TRBV5-1	TRBJ1-1	ASTRDTNTEAF
.	TRBV11-1	TRBJ1-1	ASSSWGGANTEAF
.	TRBV6-1	TRBJ1-6	ASSESRPGGYSPLH
.	TRBV3-1/TRBV3-2	TRBJ1-3	ASSQSRGAGNTIY
.	TRBV3-1/TRBV3-2	TRBJ2-5	ASSQVRGTPKAWGETQY
once	TRBV3-1/TRBV3-2	TRBJ1-6	ASRKGCSEPGVVSYNSPLH
once	TRBV24-1	TRBJ1-4	ATSDLDRGTVEKLF
.	TRBV10-3	TRBJ2-7	ATVGQGGYEQY
.	TRBV19	TRBJ1-2	ASSMPGANYGYT
.	TRBV11-2	TRBJ2-7	ASSLDFGGGSYEQY
few	TRBV7-2	TRBJ2-1	ASSPNSGGAGNEQF
.	TRBV9	TRBJ1-1	ASSPHDSNTEAF